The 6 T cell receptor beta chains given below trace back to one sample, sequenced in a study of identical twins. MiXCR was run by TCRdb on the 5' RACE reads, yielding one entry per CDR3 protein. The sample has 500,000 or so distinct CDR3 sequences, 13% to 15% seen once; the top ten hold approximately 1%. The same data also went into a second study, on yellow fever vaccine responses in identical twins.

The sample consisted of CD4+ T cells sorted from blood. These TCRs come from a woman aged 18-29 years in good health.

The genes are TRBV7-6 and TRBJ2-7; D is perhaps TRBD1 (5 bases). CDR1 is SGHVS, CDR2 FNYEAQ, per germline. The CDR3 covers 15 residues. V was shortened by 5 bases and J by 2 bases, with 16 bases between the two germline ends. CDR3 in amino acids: CASSHKRQMTYEQYF. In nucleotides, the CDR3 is TGTGCCAGCAGCCACAAGAGACAGATGACCTACGAGCAGTACTTC.

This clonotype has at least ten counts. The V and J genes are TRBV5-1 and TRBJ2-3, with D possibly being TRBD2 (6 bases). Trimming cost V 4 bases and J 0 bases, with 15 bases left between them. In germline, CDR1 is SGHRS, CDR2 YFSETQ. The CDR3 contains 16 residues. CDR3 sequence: CASSGGTLTSTDTQYF. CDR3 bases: TGCGCCAGCAGCGGAGGGACCCTCACTAGCACAGATACGCAGTATTTT.

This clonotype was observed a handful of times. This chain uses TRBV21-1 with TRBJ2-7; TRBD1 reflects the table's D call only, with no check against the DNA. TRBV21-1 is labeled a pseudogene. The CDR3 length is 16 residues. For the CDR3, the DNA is TGTGCCAGCAGCAAAGAGGGTCCAGGGGGCATCCACGAGCAGTACTTC. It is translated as CASSKEGPGGIHEQYF.

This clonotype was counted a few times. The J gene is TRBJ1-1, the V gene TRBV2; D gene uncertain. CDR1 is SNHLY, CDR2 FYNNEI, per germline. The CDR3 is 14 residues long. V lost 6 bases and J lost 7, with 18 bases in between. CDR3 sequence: CASSLNSGRVEAFF. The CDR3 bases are TGTGCCAGCAGCTTGAACTCAGGAAGGGTTGAAGCTTTCTTT.

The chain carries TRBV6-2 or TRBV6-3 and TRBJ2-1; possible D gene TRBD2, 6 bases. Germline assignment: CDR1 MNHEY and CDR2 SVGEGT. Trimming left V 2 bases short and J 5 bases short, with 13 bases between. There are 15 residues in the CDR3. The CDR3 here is CASSYPGLGNNEQFF. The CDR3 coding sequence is TGTGCCAGCAGTTACCCGGGACTCGGAAACAATGAGCAGTTCTTC.

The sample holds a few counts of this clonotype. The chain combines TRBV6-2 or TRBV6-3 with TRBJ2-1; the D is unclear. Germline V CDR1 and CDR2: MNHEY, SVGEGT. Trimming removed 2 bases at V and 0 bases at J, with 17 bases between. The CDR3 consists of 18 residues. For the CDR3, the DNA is TGTGCCAGCAGTTACGGTAGGTACAGCCGGAGCTCCTACAATGAGCAGTTCTTC. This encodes CASSYGRYSRSSYNEQFF.